Each of the 24 T cell receptor beta chains below was sequenced from the same sample in a study of chemoradiotherapy in HPV16-positive cancers. Sequencing was performed with immunoSEQ multiplex PCR; in TCRdb, only in-frame clones are kept and a portion is missing. Of around 30,000 clones detected, 92% appear once; the ten largest clones hold approximately 3.6%. This specimen was blood, taken from a patient who underwent chemoradiotherapy. These receptors were taken from a human donor with HPV-associated anogenital cancer.

V is TRBV4-2 and J is TRBJ2-2; TRBD2 agrees at 9 bases. The CDR3 is made up of 17 amino acids. CDR1 and CDR2 (germline): LGHNA, YNFKEQ. Trimming removed 0 bases from V and 3 bases from J; junction bases left unmatched: 5. Written as DNA, the CDR3 is TGTGCCAGCAGCCAAGATTGGAGCGGGGGGTACACCGGGGAGCTGTTTTTT. It is translated as CASSQDWSGGYTGELFF.

The chain carries TRBV5-5 and TRBJ2-7; D is unresolved. This CDR3 has 16 amino acids. V gave up 1 base and J gave up 0 bases, with 14 bases separating them. Germline CDR1 reads SGHKS; CDR2 reads YYEKEE (reference sequence). CDR3 protein: CASSLLAQITSYEQYF. The CDR3 DNA sequence: TGTGCCAGCAGCTTGTTAGCACAGATAACCTCCTACGAGCAGTACTTC. The variable domain in full, with the rest retrieved from reference TRBV5-5 and TRBJ2-7, is DAGVTQSPTHLIKTRGQQVTLRCSPISGHKSVSWYQQVLGQGPQFIFQYYEKEERGRGNFPDRFSARQFPNYSSELNVNALLLGDSALYLCASSLLAQITSYEQYFGPGTRLTVT.

The chain links TRBV6-1 to TRBJ1-5; 10 nucleotides match TRBD1. The CDR3 has 17 amino acids. Germline loops: CDR1 MNHNS, CDR2 SASEGT. V was clipped by 0 bases and J by 3 bases; unmatched bases: 5. The CDR3 spells CASSEAGTGAYNQPQHF. The CDR3 coding sequence is TGTGCCAGCAGTGAAGCGGGGACAGGGGCTTACAATCAGCCCCAGCATTTT.

The chain has TRBV6-5 and TRBJ2-1, with 7 bases identical to TRBD1. The CDR3 runs 14 residues. Trimming removed 6 bases from V and 7 bases from J; junction bases left unmatched: 9. Germline lookup yields CDR1 MNHEY and CDR2 SVGAGI. Here the CDR3 reads CASRYGQEGNEQFF. CDR3 nucleotide sequence: TGTGCCAGCAGGTATGGACAGGAAGGGAATGAGCAGTTCTTC.

The chain couples TRBV9 to TRBJ2-3; possibly TRBD2 for D (5 bases). Germline CDR1 reads SGDLS; CDR2 reads YYNGEE. V lost 4 bases and J 3 bases, leaving 9 bases between the germline ends. CDR3 length: 13 residues. In DNA, the CDR3 is TGTGCCAGCAGCCCCCGGGGAACAGATACGCAGTATTTT. Protein sequence: CASSPRGTDTQYF.

The V and J genes are TRBV7-9 and TRBJ1-4; 10 nucleotides align to TRBD1. J lost 6 bases, V lost 5 bases, and 6 bases had no gene match. The CDR3 length is 15 residues. Germline V gene sequence: CDR1 SEHNR, CDR2 FQNEAQ (reference sequence). The CDR3: CASSPGTGVYEKLFF. The CDR3 bases are TGTGCCAGCAGCCCTGGGACAGGGGTTTATGAAAAACTGTTTTTT.

The genes are TRBV5-1 and TRBJ1-3; perhaps TRBD1 as D (5 bases). V lost 4 bases and J lost 0, with 14 bases in between. Germline V gene data show CDR1 as SGHRS and CDR2 as YFSETQ. The CDR3 length is 16 residues. CDR3 nucleotides: TGCGCCAGCAGCCTCCTCGGAGGGGACTCTGGAAACACCATATATTTT. Its protein product is CASSLLGGDSGNTIYF.

This rearrangement joins TRBV30 to TRBJ1-2; the match to TRBD1 covers 9 bases. V trimming: 3 bases; J trimming: 4 bases; junction bases outside the gene matches: 9. This CDR3 has 15 residues. Germline values: CDR1 GTSNPN, CDR2 SVGIG (reference sequence). This CDR3 is CAWSHPGQGSYGYTF. The CDR3 DNA sequence: TGTGCCTGGAGCCATCCGGGACAGGGAAGCTATGGCTACACCTTC. The entire variable domain, with the rest obtained from reference TRBV30 and TRBJ1-2, is as follows: SQTIHQWPATLVQPVGSPLSLECTVEGTSNPNLYWYRQAAGRGLQLLFYSVGIGQISSEVPQNLSASRPQDRQFILSSKKLLLSDSGFYLCAWSHPGQGSYGYTFGSGTRLTVV.

This clone was observed once. This rearrangement joins TRBV9 to TRBJ2-1; a possible D gene is TRBD2 (7 bases). The ends were cut back, 3 bases at V and 7 bases at J, with 11 bases in the middle. CDR3 length equals 13 residues. Germline values: CDR1 SGDLS, CDR2 YYNGEE. The CDR3: CASSGGGPNEQFF. The CDR3 DNA follows: TGTGCCAGCAGCGGGGGGGGCCCGAATGAGCAGTTCTTC. Complete variable domain (other parts from reference TRBV9 and TRBJ2-1): DSGVTQTPKHLITATGQRVTLRCSPRSGDLSVYWYQQSLDQGLQFLIQYYNGEERAKGNILERFSAQQFPDLHSELNLSSLELGDSALYFCASSGGGPNEQFFGPGTRLTVL.

The V call is TRBV7-3, the J call TRBJ2-7; D remains ambiguous. The CDR3 has 13 residues. Trimming left V 5 bases short and J 3 bases short, with 11 bases between. Germline values: CDR1 SGHTA, CDR2 FQGTGA. CDR3 residues: CASSPTPSYEQYF. The CDR3 DNA is TGTGCCAGCAGCCCCACCCCCAGCTACGAGCAGTACTTC. The full variable domain, in which reference TRBV7-3 and TRBJ2-7 provide the parts outside the CDR3, is GAGVSQTPSNKVTEKGKYVELRCDPISGHTALYWYRQSLGQGPEFLIYFQGTGAADDSGLPNDRFFAVRPEGSVSTLKIQRTERGDSAVYLCASSPTPSYEQYFGPGTRLTVT.

J is TRBJ1-2 and V is TRBV7-9; D is possibly TRBD1 (5 bases). Per the germline V gene, CDR1 is SEHNR and CDR2 is FQNEAQ (reference sequence). The CDR3 length is 15 residues. With 1 base removed from V and 4 bases from J, the gap between germline ends came to 13 bases. This CDR3 reads CASSLEGPLGYGYTF. The DNA for the CDR3 is TGTGCCAGCAGCTTAGAGGGGCCCCTGGGCTATGGCTACACCTTC.

The chain recombines TRBV19 with TRBJ1-6; 7 bases are a match to TRBD1. The V gene's germline CDR1 is LNHDA and CDR2 SQIVND (reference sequence). V trimming: 5 bases; J trimming: 2 bases; junction bases outside the gene matches: 6. This CDR3 spans 16 amino acids. This CDR3 is CASSSHRGTYNSPLHF. The DNA for the CDR3 is TGTGCCAGTAGTTCCCACAGGGGAACCTATAATTCACCCCTCCACTTT.

The chain uses TRBV10-3 and TRBJ1-1; 9 bases line up with TRBD1. Germline V lookup: CDR1 ENHRY, CDR2 SYGVKD. J was trimmed by 6 bases and V by 10 bases; bases with no gene match: 3. This CDR3 has 11 amino acids. CDR3 residues: CATRQGAEAFF. In DNA form, the CDR3 reads TGTGCCACCAGACAGGGGGCTGAAGCTTTCTTT.

V gene TRBV7-2 combines with J gene TRBJ2-7; possibly TRBD1 for D (5 bases). The germline V gene encodes CDR1 SGHTA and CDR2 FQGNSA. Trimming stripped 4 bases from V and 6 bases from J, with 19 bases between. CDR3 size: 15 residues. The CDR3 loop reads CASSSPKTGTLEQYF. CDR3 DNA: TGTGCCAGCAGCTCGCCCAAAACAGGAACCCTCGAGCAGTACTTC.

J is TRBJ2-1 and V is TRBV6-4; TRBD1 might be the D (5 bases). The germline gives CDR1 MRHNA, CDR2 SNTAGT. V dropped 2 bases and J dropped 5 bases, with 7 bases sitting between them. CDR3 length: 13 residues. This chain's CDR3 is CASSDRGHNEQFF. As DNA, the CDR3 is TGTGCCAGCAGTGACAGGGGCCACAATGAGCAGTTCTTC.

The chain is built from TRBV6-5 and TRBJ1-5; the D is unclear. The germline V gene encodes CDR1 MNHEY and CDR2 SVGAGI. V lost 8 bases, J lost 0 bases, and 14 bases lay in between. The CDR3 length is 15 residues. DNA for the CDR3: TGTGCCAGCCGCGGGGAGGGAAATAGCAATCAGCCCCAGCATTTT. Protein sequence: CASRGEGNSNQPQHF.

V is TRBV19 and J is TRBJ1-1; 8 nucleotides line up with TRBD1. There are 15 residues in the CDR3. With V trimmed by 4 bases and J by 5 bases, 9 bases remained unmatched. The germline CDR1 and CDR2 sequences are LNHDA and SQIVND (reference sequence). This CDR3 is CASSSPQGAITEAFF. The CDR3, as DNA: TGTGCCAGTAGTAGCCCCCAGGGGGCGATTACTGAAGCTTTCTTT. Full variable domain (missing parts from reference TRBV19 and TRBJ1-1): DGGITQSPKYLFRKEGQNVTLSCEQNLNHDAMYWYRQDPGQGLRLIYYSQIVNDFQKGDIAEGYSVSREKKESFPLTVTSAQKNPTAFYLCASSSPQGAITEAFFGQGTRLTVV.

The chain employs TRBV19 and TRBJ1-1; no clear D gene. The CDR3 runs 16 residues. V gave up 7 bases and J gave up 1 base, with 19 bases separating them. Germline V gene data show CDR1 as LNHDA and CDR2 as SQIVND (reference sequence). CDR3 DNA sequence: TGTGCCAGTAATAACTGGGAGACACCGAAGAACACTGAAGCTTTCTTT. Protein product: CASNNWETPKNTEAFF.

This clone was found once. This chain links TRBV30 with TRBJ2-1; D is ambiguous. The V end lost 1 base, the J end lost 2 bases, and 9 bases lay between the germline ends. Germline assignment: CDR1 GTSNPN and CDR2 SVGIG (reference sequence). CDR3 length: 14 amino acids. CDR3 region: CAWSGRVPYNEQFF. In DNA form, the CDR3 reads TGTGCCTGGAGTGGAAGGGTCCCCTACAATGAGCAGTTCTTC.

The count of this clone is one. This sequence joins TRBV27 and TRBJ2-7; no reliable D call. CDR1 MNHEY and CDR2 SMNVEV come from the germline V gene (reference sequence). The CDR3 has 13 amino acids. V was shortened by 6 bases and J by 1 base, with 10 bases between the two germline ends. The chain's CDR3 is CASRPGSSYEQYF. The DNA for the CDR3 is TGTGCCAGCAGGCCAGGTTCATCCTACGAGCAGTACTTC.

The rearrangement joins TRBV27 to TRBJ1-6; 8 positions agree with TRBD1. J was trimmed by 0 bases and V by 4 bases; bases with no gene match: 8. The germline V gene has CDR1 MNHEY and CDR2 SMNVEV (reference sequence). This CDR3 has 18 residues. The CDR3 region has the DNA TGTGCCAGCAGTTCCGACAGGGGCATAAGCTCCTATAATTCACCCCTCCACTTT. Protein product: CASSSDRGISSYNSPLHF.

V is TRBV11-3 and J is TRBJ2-5; D is ambiguous. TRBJ2-7 explains the end of the DNA better; the J call may be wrong. Germline loops: CDR1 SGHNT, CDR2 YENEEA. The CDR3 covers 12 residues. The CDR3 region is CASSFFIYEQYF. The DNA for the CDR3 is TGTGCCAGCAGCTTCTTTATCTACGAGCAGTACTTC.

V gene TRBV21-1 combines with J gene TRBJ1-2; the table gives TRBD1 as D, unverified against the DNA. TRBV21-1 is given as a pseudogene. The CDR3 runs to 14 residues. This chain's CDR3 is CASSKIVHNRGYTF. The CDR3 DNA reads as TGTGCCAGCAGCAAAATTGTCCACAACAGAGGCTACACCTTC.

The chain is built from TRBV5-1 and TRBJ2-5, with TRBD2 matching 10 bases. The CDR3 is made up of 15 amino acids. Germline assignment: CDR1 SGHRS and CDR2 YFSETQ. After removal of 7 bases from V and 5 bases from J, the junction contained 11 bases not matched to a gene. The DNA of the CDR3 is TGCGCCAGCGCCCAAAGCGGGGGGGCCTTGGAGACCCAGTACTTC. Amino acids: CASAQSGGALETQYF.